The clone carrying this T cell receptor beta chain was observed a handful of times. This specimen comes from a study of blood T cell repertoires in COVID-19. The ends were cut back, 0 bases at V and 7 bases at J, with 8 bases in the middle. Germline CDR1 reads SGHRS; CDR2 reads YFSETQ. This CDR3 spans 14 amino acids. Clones were read by immunoSEQ multiplex PCR, and TCRdb kept only the in-frame ones, dropping some. The table shows about 240,000 clones, with about 89% occurring only once. This chain links TRBV5-1 with TRBJ1-6, with TRBD1 as a possible D gene (6 bases). Sequencing input: PBMCs or T cells enriched from blood (not recorded which). The source is a woman aged 30 to 39 who had recovered from COVID-19. CDR3 region: CASSLDRENSPLHF. CDR3 coding DNA: TGCGCCAGCAGCTTGGACAGGGAGAATTCACCCCTCCACTTT. The full variable domain, its missing parts supplied by reference TRBV5-1 and TRBJ1-6, is KAGVTQTPRYLIKTRGQQVTLSCSPISGHRSVSWYQQTPGQGLQFLFEYFSETQRNKGNFPGRFSGRQFSNSRSEMNVSTLELGDSALYLCASSLDRENSPLHFGNGTRLTVT.